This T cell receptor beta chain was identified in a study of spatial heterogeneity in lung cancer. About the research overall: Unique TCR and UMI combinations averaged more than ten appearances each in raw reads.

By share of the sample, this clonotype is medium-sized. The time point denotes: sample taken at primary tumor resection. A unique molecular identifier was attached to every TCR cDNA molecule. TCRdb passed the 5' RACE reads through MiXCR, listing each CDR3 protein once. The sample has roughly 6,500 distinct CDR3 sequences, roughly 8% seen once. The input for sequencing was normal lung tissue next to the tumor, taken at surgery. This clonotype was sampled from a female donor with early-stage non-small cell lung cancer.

Written as DNA, the CDR3 is TGCGCCAGCGGGGAGACCGGGACAGGGGTCACTGAAGCTTTCTTT. Its translation is CASGETGTGVTEAFF. V usage is TRBV5-1 and J usage is TRBJ1-1; 10 bases are shared with TRBD1. V shed 7 bases, J shed 4 bases, and the junction held 10 bases outside the gene matches. In germline, CDR1 is SGHRS, CDR2 YFSETQ. This CDR3 comprises 15 residues. The full variable domain, rest sourced from reference TRBV5-1 and TRBJ1-1, is KAGVTQTPRYLIKTRGQQVTLSCSPISGHRSVSWYQQTPGQGLQFLFEYFSETQRNKGNFPGRFSGRQFSNSRSEMNVSTLELGDSALYLCASGETGTGVTEAFFGQGTRLTVV.